This section outlines one T cell receptor (beta chain) sequence together with its context. The data belong to a study of patients and donors after allogeneic stem cell transplantation. V dropped 2 bases and J dropped 0 bases, with 11 bases sitting between them. The CDR3 spans 16 residues. Germline V gives CDR1 SGHKS, CDR2 YYEKEE (reference sequence). A single record per CDR3 protein comes from TCRdb applying MiXCR to the RT-PCR reads. This table holds about 160,000 distinct CDR3 sequences, roughly 30% found once. The gene calls are TRBV5-5 and TRBJ1-4; no clear D. Sequenced sample: blood, either unsorted or a sorted T cell fraction (not recorded which). The sequence came from a human donor who was either an allogeneic HSCT recipient or a stem cell or donor lymphocyte infusion donor (not recorded which). It is not recorded whose cells these are; they may come from a transplant donor. The CDR3 here is CASSFGLGATNEKLFF. The CDR3 region has the DNA TGTGCCAGCAGCTTTGGACTGGGCGCAACTAATGAAAAACTGTTTTTT.